These 14 T cell receptor beta chains came from one sample sequenced in a study of cytomegalovirus exposure and HLA in healthy donors. The primer mix had 60 Vbeta and 13 Jbeta primers. Using immunoSEQ multiplex PCR, the repertoire was profiled, and TCRdb retains in-frame clones only, with some absent. Of about 150,000 clones in the sample, more than 75% were seen once. Source material: PBMCs. These receptors were obtained from a man aged 25 to 40 in good health and CMV-seropositive.

This sequence joins TRBV6-6 and TRBJ2-7; possible D gene TRBD1, 6 bases. The length of the CDR3 is 14 residues. V gave up 7 bases and J gave up 0 bases, with 13 bases separating them. In germline, CDR1 is MNHNY, CDR2 SVGAGI (reference sequence). The CDR3 nucleotides are TGTGCCAGCATCGACAGGTTAGCCTCCTACGAGCAGTACTTC. Its protein product is CASIDRLASYEQYF.

The J gene is TRBJ2-1, the V gene TRBV2, with 7 bases matching TRBD2. CDR1 SNHLY and CDR2 FYNNEI come from the germline V gene. The V gene end was trimmed by 6 bases and the J gene end by 5 bases; junction bases not matched to a gene: 7. The length of the CDR3 is 14 residues. The CDR3 DNA sequence: TGTGCCAGCAGGGGGAGCGGGAACCACAATGAGCAGTTCTTC. Its translation: CASRGSGNHNEQFF.

V gene TRBV7-2 combines with J gene TRBJ2-1; unclear D gene. Germline CDR1 is SGHTA and CDR2 is FQGNSA. The V end lost 6 bases, the J end lost 1 base, and 10 bases lay between the germline ends. The CDR3 extends over 14 amino acids. CDR3 sequence: CASSRRSSYNEQFF. The CDR3 region has the DNA TGTGCCAGCAGTCGGAGAAGTTCCTACAATGAGCAGTTCTTC.

The chain carries TRBV7-9 and TRBJ2-7, with 10 bases fitting TRBD2. Germline CDR1 reads SEHNR; CDR2 reads FQNEAQ (reference sequence). This CDR3 comprises 13 residues. V lost 8 bases and J lost 7; bases outside the gene matches: 8. This CDR3 is CASSTSGPGEQYF. The CDR3, as DNA: TGTGCCAGCTCGACTAGCGGGCCCGGGGAGCAGTACTTC. Variable domain in full (rest from reference TRBV7-9 and TRBJ2-7): DTGVSQNPRHKITKRGQNVTFRCDPISEHNRLYWYRQTLGQGPEFLTYFQNEAQLEKSRLLSDRFSAERPKGSFSTLEIQRTEQGDSAMYLCASSTSGPGEQYFGPGTRLTVT.

This clone was seen just once. The gene calls are TRBV15 and TRBJ2-1; 7 nucleotides match TRBD2. The J segment lost 0 bases and the V segment lost 1 base, leaving 3 bases of the junction unmatched. The length of the CDR3 is 16 residues. CDR1 is LNHNV, CDR2 YYDKDF, per germline (reference sequence). The CDR3 reads CATSRGGGSSYNEQFF. The CDR3, as DNA: TGTGCCACCAGCAGAGGAGGCGGGAGCTCCTACAATGAGCAGTTCTTC. Supplemented by reference TRBV15 and TRBJ2-1, the full variable domain reads DAMVIQNPRYQVTQFGKPVTLSCSQTLNHNVMYWYQQKSSQAPKLLFHYYDKDFNNEADTPDNFQSRRPNTSFCFLDIRSPGLGDTAMYLCATSRGGGSSYNEQFFGPGTRLTVL.

This clone has only a few counts. The rearrangement joins TRBV7-8 to TRBJ2-7; D is uncertain. This CDR3 has 11 amino acids. Germline-derived CDR1 and CDR2 are SGHVS and FQNEAQ. Between the trimmed V and J ends, which lost 6 bases and 6 bases, there was a span of 9 bases. CDR3 DNA sequence: TGTGCCAGCAGTTACTCCGTCGAGCAGTACTTC. Translated, it gives CASSYSVEQYF. Drawing the rest from reference TRBV7-8 and TRBJ2-7, the complete variable domain is GAGVSQSPRYKVAKRGQDVALRCDPISGHVSLFWYQQALGQGPEFLTYFQNEAQLDKSGLPSDRFFAERPEGSVSTLKIQRTQQEDSAVYLCASSYSVEQYFGPGTRLTVT.

The rearrangement joins TRBV9 to TRBJ2-5; the match to TRBD2 covers 13 bases. The J call may be mistaken, given a closer DNA end match to TRBJ2-7. This CDR3 contains 15 residues. Germline CDR1 SGDLS, CDR2 YYNGEE. The CDR3 region has the DNA TGTGCCAGCAGCGCGGGGACTAGCGGGACCTACGAGCAGTACTTC. Its protein product is CASSAGTSGTYEQYF.

This chain links TRBV5-1 with TRBJ1-1, with D tentatively TRBD1 (5 bases). Trimming removed 3 bases at V and 3 bases at J, with 12 bases between. In germline, CDR1 is SGHRS, CDR2 YFSETQ. The CDR3 loop spans 14 amino acids. CDR3 sequence: CASSSRQTDTEAFF. The CDR3 nucleotides are TGCGCCAGCAGCTCTAGACAGACAGACACTGAAGCTTTCTTT.

Only one count was recorded for this clone. The chain joins TRBV10-3 to TRBJ2-2; 9 nucleotides align to TRBD2. The CDR3 length is 17 residues. J lost 3 bases, V lost 2 bases, and 7 bases had no gene match. The germline CDR1 and CDR2 sequences are ENHRY and SYGVKD. CDR3 DNA: TGTGCCATCAGTGAGGAAGTTAGCGGGAGTGACACCGGGGAGCTGTTTTTT. As protein: CAISEEVSGSDTGELFF.

The J gene is TRBJ2-3, the V gene TRBV2; 7 bases match TRBD1. The V segment lost 6 bases and the J segment 3 bases; nucleotides outside the gene matches: 12. This CDR3 comprises 16 residues. The V gene's germline CDR1 is SNHLY and CDR2 FYNNEI. CDR3 nucleotide sequence: TGTGCCAGCAGAATATTCGGACAGGAGATGACAGATACGCAGTATTTT. The encoded protein is CASRIFGQEMTDTQYF.

The chain recombines TRBV4-2 with TRBJ2-3, with 7 bases that match TRBD2. In germline, CDR1 is LGHNA, CDR2 YNFKEQ. There are 15 residues in the CDR3. V lost 4 bases and J lost 4; bases outside the gene matches: 8. The CDR3 loop is CASSREGVEADTQYF. In DNA form, the CDR3 reads TGTGCCAGCAGCCGGGAGGGAGTGGAGGCAGATACGCAGTATTTT.

The chain has TRBV25-1 and TRBJ2-3; 10 bases fit TRBD1. The J segment lost 7 bases and the V segment lost 5 bases, leaving 9 bases of the junction unmatched. The CDR3 contains 15 residues. The germline V gene has CDR1 MGHDK and CDR2 SYGVNS. The CDR3 DNA is TGTGCCAGCAGTAGACAGGGGGCTCTAATAAATACGCAGTATTTT. Its translation is CASSRQGALINTQYF.

The sample holds one count of this clone. This rearrangement joins TRBV10-2 to TRBJ2-7; 9 bases match TRBD1. This CDR3 spans 14 amino acids. Germline V gives CDR1 WSHSY, CDR2 SAAADI. Unmatched junction bases numbered 12, after V lost 10 bases and J lost 5 bases. In nucleotides, the CDR3 is TGCGCCACCACCTTGACAGGGGGTTCCCACGAGCAGTACTTC. Translation gives CATTLTGGSHEQYF.

The chain joins TRBV5-8 to TRBJ1-1, with 8 bases lining up with TRBD1. The V gene's germline CDR1 is SGHTS and CDR2 YDEGEE. The CDR3 has 15 residues. The V segment lost 3 bases and the J segment 5 bases; nucleotides outside the gene matches: 9. The CDR3 reads CASSSYTGGRTEAFF. In DNA form, the CDR3 reads TGTGCCAGCAGCTCGTATACAGGGGGTAGGACTGAAGCTTTCTTT.